A selection of T cell receptor beta chains follows, all from one sample in a study of memory CD4+ T cells and cytomegalovirus serostatus. Produced via immunoSEQ multiplex PCR; TCRdb's table is partial and in-frame only. The data contain under 80,000 clones, roughly four fifths of them singletons. Sequencing input: memory CD4+ T cells from blood. The receptors derive from an adult in good health and CMV-seronegative. CDR3s include the opening cysteine and the closing phenylalanine or tryptophan. The D gene is left open where the match is weak. Some rows mark clone size as missing; the rest say once, few, many or name a class of expanded clone.

DNA: TGTGCCAGCAGCCAGGGGCTGGGGAGCGGGGAGACCCAGTACTTC
CDR3: CASSQGLGSGETQYF
V: TRBV7-8
J: TRBJ2-5
D: NA
size: NA

DNA: TGTGCCAGCTCACCTCCGGACAGGGGGCGAGGTGGCTACACCTTC
CDR3: CASSPPDRGRGGYTF
V: TRBV18
J: TRBJ1-2
D: TRBD1
size: NA

DNA: TGCGCCAGCAGCCTCAGAGGGAAAGGGGGGGAGACCCAGTACTTC
CDR3: CASSLRGKGGETQYF
V: TRBV5-1
J: TRBJ2-5
D: NA
size: NA

DNA: TGTGCCAGCATGAAAGGGGACTATGGCTACACCTTC
CDR3: CASMKGDYGYTF
V: TRBV2
J: TRBJ1-2
D: NA
size: medium-sized

DNA: TGTGCCAGCAGATCTACCCTGGGGGGGGCCAACGTCCTGACTTTC
CDR3: CASRSTLGGANVLTF
V: TRBV28
J: TRBJ2-6
D: NA
size: NA

DNA: TGCGCCAGCGGGACTAGCGGGAGTGGTGAGCAGTTCTTC
CDR3: CASGTSGSGEQFF
V: TRBV10-1
J: TRBJ2-1
D: TRBD2
size: NA

DNA: TGTGCCAGCAGCGACAACAGCGGGCTGGGTGGCTACACCTTC
CDR3: CASSDNSGLGGYTF
V: TRBV9
J: TRBJ1-2
D: NA
size: NA

DNA: TGTGCCAGCAGTCCGGACCGGAGAGGAACTAACTATGGCTACACCTTC
CDR3: CASSPDRRGTNYGYTF
V: TRBV27
J: TRBJ1-2
D: NA
size: NA

DNA: TGTGCCAGCAGCCAATTCGGTAGGGAGGAGACCCAGTACTTC
CDR3: CASSQFGREETQYF
V: TRBV14
J: TRBJ2-5
D: NA
size: NA

DNA: TGTGCCAGCAGCTTAAGGGGGAACACTGAAGCTTTCTTT
CDR3: CASSLRGNTEAFF
V: TRBV7-3
J: TRBJ1-1
D: NA
size: NA

DNA: TGTGCCAGCAGCGTCAACAGGGTAGGGATAGATGGCTACACCTTC
CDR3: CASSVNRVGIDGYTF
V: TRBV7-8
J: TRBJ1-2
D: NA
size: NA

DNA: TGTGCCAGCAGTTACTCTCACTCCACCGGGGAGCTGTTTTTT
CDR3: CASSYSHSTGELFF
V: TRBV6-6
J: TRBJ2-2
D: NA
size: NA

DNA: TGTGCCACCACTAGCGGGAATTTGTTAGCCGGGGAGCTGTTTTTT
CDR3: CATTSGNLLAGELFF
V: TRBV15
J: TRBJ2-2
D: TRBD2
size: once

DNA: TGTGCCAGCAGCCTATACTGGAACACTGAAGCTTTCTTT
CDR3: CASSLYWNTEAFF
V: TRBV25-1
J: TRBJ1-1
D: NA
size: NA

DNA: TGTGCCAGCACTGTAGCGGGGACTAGCACAGATACGCAGTATTTT
CDR3: CASTVAGTSTDTQYF
V: TRBV7-9
J: TRBJ2-3
D: TRBD2
size: NA

DNA: TGTGCCAGTAGTATGAAGAGGACAGGCCTCAATGAGCAGTTCTTC
CDR3: CASSMKRTGLNEQFF
V: TRBV19
J: TRBJ2-1
D: TRBD1
size: NA

DNA: TGCGCCATTAAGGAGAGAACCTACGAGCAGTACTTC
CDR3: CAIKERTYEQYF
V: TRBV5-1
J: TRBJ2-7
D: NA
size: NA

DNA: TGCGCCACCTCGAATAGCGGTCCCACAGATACGCAGTATTTT
CDR3: CATSNSGPTDTQYF
V: TRBV5-1
J: TRBJ2-3
D: NA
size: NA

DNA: TGCGCCAGCAGTAGGGGACAGGGGACAGATACGCAGTATTTT
CDR3: CASSRGQGTDTQYF
V: TRBV5-1
J: TRBJ2-3
D: TRBD1
size: NA

DNA: TGTGCCAGCAGCTCTCCCCGGGACCGAAACAATGAGCAGTTCTTC
CDR3: CASSSPRDRNNEQFF
V: TRBV7-3
J: TRBJ2-1
D: NA
size: NA

DNA: TGTGCCAGCTCTGGCGAGGGGATTGGTTACGAGCAGTACTTC
CDR3: CASSGEGIGYEQYF
V: TRBV2
J: TRBJ2-7
D: NA
size: NA

DNA: TGTGCCAGCAGCTTAGCTAGCGGGTCCCAAGAGACCCAGTACTTC
CDR3: CASSLASGSQETQYF
V: TRBV7-2
J: TRBJ2-5
D: TRBD2
size: NA

DNA: TGTGCCAGCAGCAGCCGGGGCAGGCATGGCACTGAAGCTTTCTTT
CDR3: CASSSRGRHGTEAFF
V: TRBV7-2
J: TRBJ1-1
D: NA
size: NA

DNA: TGTGCCAGCAGCCTAAGAGAGTATGGCTACACCTTC
CDR3: CASSLREYGYTF
V: TRBV28
J: TRBJ1-2
D: NA
size: NA

DNA: TGTGCCAGCAGCTTAGGACTGAGGTACGAGCAGTACTTC
CDR3: CASSLGLRYEQYF
V: TRBV11-2
J: TRBJ2-7
D: NA
size: NA

DNA: TGTGCCAGCATCGGAGCTTCTTCGGTTGGTAGTGAGCAGTTCTTC
CDR3: CASIGASSVGSEQFF
V: TRBV7-2
J: TRBJ2-1
D: NA
size: NA

DNA: TGTGCCAGCAGTGTGGGGGATGGCTACACCTTC
CDR3: CASSVGDGYTF
V: TRBV2
J: TRBJ1-2
D: NA
size: NA

DNA: TGTGCCAGCAGTTCATCGCCTCCGGGCAATGCTCGGGAGCAGTACTTC
CDR3: CASSSSPPGNAREQYF
V: TRBV27
J: TRBJ2-7
D: NA
size: once

DNA: TGTGCCAGCAGCGTTTTGGCTGGCAGTCAAGAGACCCAGTACTTC
CDR3: CASSVLAGSQETQYF
V: TRBV5-4
J: TRBJ2-5
D: NA
size: NA

DNA: TGTGCCAGCAGCTACTCTAGTGTCCTGGGAGATACGCAGTATTTT
CDR3: CASSYSSVLGDTQYF
V: TRBV7-3
J: TRBJ2-3
D: NA
size: NA

DNA: TGTGCCAGCAGTAGGGACATATGGAACACCGGGGAGCTGTTTTTT
CDR3: CASSRDIWNTGELFF
V: TRBV2
J: TRBJ2-2
D: NA
size: NA

DNA: TGTGCCAGCAGCTTAGTTCGGCGAAACAGGGGTGAGAGGTACGAGCAGTACTTC
CDR3: CASSLVRRNRGERYEQYF
V: TRBV11-2
J: TRBJ2-7
D: TRBD1
size: few

DNA: TGTGCCAGCAGCCGAACAGGGCCCACTGAAGCTTTCTTT
CDR3: CASSRTGPTEAFF
V: TRBV7-3
J: TRBJ1-1
D: NA
size: once

DNA: TGTGCCAGCAGTTTTAGGTCCCCGGGACAGCGGAACACTGAAGCTTTCTTT
CDR3: CASSFRSPGQRNTEAFF
V: TRBV27
J: TRBJ1-1
D: TRBD1
size: NA

DNA: TGTGCCAGTAGTATTGACGTGAGCTCTGGAAACACCATATATTTT
CDR3: CASSIDVSSGNTIYF
V: TRBV19
J: TRBJ1-3
D: NA
size: NA

DNA: TGTGCCAGTAGTATAAGGTCTACGGGAGGCCGCAATGAGCAGTTCTTC
CDR3: CASSIRSTGGRNEQFF
V: TRBV19
J: TRBJ2-1
D: TRBD2
size: few

DNA: TGTGCCAGCAGCCAAGACGAGGGTATCGATGGCTACACCTTC
CDR3: CASSQDEGIDGYTF
V: TRBV4-2
J: TRBJ1-2
D: NA
size: NA

DNA: TGTGCCAGCAACCAAGACAGGCTCTATGGCTACACCTTC
CDR3: CASNQDRLYGYTF
V: TRBV5-4
J: TRBJ1-2
D: NA
size: NA

DNA: TGTGCCAGCAGCACAACGACAGGGCCCAACACTGAAGCTTTCTTT
CDR3: CASSTTTGPNTEAFF
V: TRBV9
J: TRBJ1-1
D: TRBD1
size: few

DNA: TGTGCCAGCAGCTTGGAGGGCTCCGACAGGAACTATGGCTACACCTTC
CDR3: CASSLEGSDRNYGYTF
V: TRBV5-5
J: TRBJ1-2
D: NA
size: NA

DNA: TGTGCCAGTAGTGACAGGGCAGCTGAAAAACTGTTTTTT
CDR3: CASSDRAAEKLFF
V: TRBV19
J: TRBJ1-4
D: TRBD1
size: NA

DNA: TGTGCCAGCAGTGAAGAGGGACTAGCGGGGGGTACGCAGTATTTT
CDR3: CASSEEGLAGGTQYF
V: TRBV6-1
J: TRBJ2-3
D: TRBD2
size: NA

DNA: TGTGCCAGCAGCATGAACAGGGCCCCCCCCTACGAGCAGTACTTC
CDR3: CASSMNRAPPYEQYF
V: TRBV11-3
J: TRBJ2-7
D: NA
size: NA

DNA: TGTGCCAGCAGCCGAAACGACAGGGGGAAGGCTTTCTTT
CDR3: CASSRNDRGKAFF
V: TRBV11-2
J: TRBJ1-1
D: TRBD1
size: NA

DNA: TGCGCCAGCAGCTTGGTCCGGGGGGCCCTCTACAATGAGCAGTTCTTC
CDR3: CASSLVRGALYNEQFF
V: TRBV5-1
J: TRBJ2-1
D: NA
size: NA

DNA: TGTGCCAGCAGTGAAAGGGGCCCGTATGGCTACACCTTC
CDR3: CASSERGPYGYTF
V: TRBV6-1
J: TRBJ1-2
D: NA
size: NA

DNA: TGCGCCAGCAGCTTGGGCCCTAAGACAGGGGGTAACACTGAAGCTTTCTTT
CDR3: CASSLGPKTGGNTEAFF
V: TRBV5-1
J: TRBJ1-1
D: TRBD1
size: NA

DNA: TGTGCCAGCAGTTCCCAGGGAAGGGTGGCTATCGAGCAGTACTTC
CDR3: CASSSQGRVAIEQYF
V: TRBV6-5
J: TRBJ2-7
D: NA
size: NA

DNA: TGTGCCAGCACCTCGCCGGACAGTTATGGCTACACCTTC
CDR3: CASTSPDSYGYTF
V: TRBV6-5
J: TRBJ1-2
D: NA
size: NA

DNA: TGTGCCAGTAGTATAGGGACAGGGGGGAACACCGGGGAGCTGTTTTTT
CDR3: CASSIGTGGNTGELFF
V: TRBV19
J: TRBJ2-2
D: TRBD1
size: NA

DNA: TGCGCCAGCAGCTCGGGACTAGCGGGAGGGCTGGAGACCCAGTACTTC
CDR3: CASSSGLAGGLETQYF
V: TRBV5-1
J: TRBJ2-5
D: TRBD2
size: NA

DNA: TGTGCCAGCTCAAAGGGGGGGATGAACACTGAAGCTTTCTTT
CDR3: CASSKGGMNTEAFF
V: TRBV27
J: TRBJ1-1
D: NA
size: NA

DNA: TGTGCCAGCAGCTCGGACGGTGGGTATGGCTACACCTTC
CDR3: CASSSDGGYGYTF
V: TRBV7-9
J: TRBJ1-2
D: NA
size: few

DNA: TGTGCCAGCAGTACCCGACAGAGTGAAGAGACCCAGTACTTC
CDR3: CASSTRQSEETQYF
V: TRBV28
J: TRBJ2-5
D: NA
size: NA

DNA: TGTGCCAGCAGCCCCGAGGGACTCTTCTCTGGAAACACCATATATTTT
CDR3: CASSPEGLFSGNTIYF
V: TRBV7-9
J: TRBJ1-3
D: NA
size: NA

DNA: TGTGCCAGCAGCGAAGGACAGGGGGTGGGCACTGAAGCTTTCTTT
CDR3: CASSEGQGVGTEAFF
V: TRBV21-1
J: TRBJ1-1
D: NA
size: NA

DNA: TGCGCCAGCAGCCTGGGACTAGTCACAGATACGCAGTATTTT
CDR3: CASSLGLVTDTQYF
V: TRBV5-1
J: TRBJ2-3
D: TRBD2
size: NA

DNA: TGCAGCGTCGAAAGGGCTAGCGGGAGGGCCAATGAGCAGTTCTTC
CDR3: CSVERASGRANEQFF
V: TRBV29-1
J: TRBJ2-1
D: TRBD2
size: once